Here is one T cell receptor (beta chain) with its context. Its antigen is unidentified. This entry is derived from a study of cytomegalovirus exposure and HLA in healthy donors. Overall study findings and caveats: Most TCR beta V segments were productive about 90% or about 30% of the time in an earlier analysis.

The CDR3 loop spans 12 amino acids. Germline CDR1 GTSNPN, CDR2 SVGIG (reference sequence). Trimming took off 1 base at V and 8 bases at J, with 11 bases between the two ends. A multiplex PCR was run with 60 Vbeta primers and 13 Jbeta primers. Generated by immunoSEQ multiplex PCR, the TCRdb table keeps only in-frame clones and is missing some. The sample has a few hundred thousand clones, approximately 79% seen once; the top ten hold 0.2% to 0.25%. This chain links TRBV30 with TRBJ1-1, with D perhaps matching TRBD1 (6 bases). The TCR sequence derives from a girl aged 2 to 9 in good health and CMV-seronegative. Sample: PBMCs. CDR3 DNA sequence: TGTGCCTGGAGTGACAGGGTTAAGGAAGCTTTCTTT. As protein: CAWSDRVKEAFF. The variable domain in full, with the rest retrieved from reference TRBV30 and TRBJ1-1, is SQTIHQWPATLVQPVGSPLSLECTVEGTSNPNLYWYRQAAGRGLQLLFYSVGIGQISSEVPQNLSASRPQDRQFILSSKKLLLSDSGFYLCAWSDRVKEAFFGQGTRLTVV.